Presented here are 12 T cell receptor beta chains from one specimen sequenced in a study of T cells after yellow fever vaccination. TCRdb itself ran the 5' RACE reads through MiXCR, one entry per CDR3 protein. The table has a few hundred thousand distinct CDR3 sequences, around 20% seen once. The starting material was PBMCs, obtained before the yellow fever booster vaccination. These TCRs come from a man between 18 and 35 years old who received the YFV17D yellow fever vaccine.

CDR3 residues: CAISAGSMDTGELFF. The CDR3 nucleotides are TGTGCCATCAGTGCAGGGAGTATGGACACCGGGGAGCTGTTTTTT. This chain joins TRBV10-3 and TRBJ2-2; either TRBD1 or TRBD2 may supply D (5 bases each). Per the germline V gene, CDR1 is ENHRY and CDR2 is SYGVKD. Trimming removed 4 bases from V and 3 bases from J, with 12 bases in between. CDR3 length: 15 residues.

This clonotype was found a few times. V gene TRBV11-2 combines with J gene TRBJ2-3, with TRBD2 identical over 14 bases. V dropped 5 bases and J dropped 3; count of bases not matched to a gene: 4. This CDR3 contains 16 residues. Germline CDR1 is SGHAT and CDR2 is FQNNGV. CDR3 sequence reads: CASSAWTSGGTDTQYF. For the CDR3, the DNA is TGTGCCAGCAGCGCCTGGACTAGCGGGGGGACAGATACGCAGTATTTT.

The rearrangement uses TRBV5-1 and TRBJ1-2, with D hard to call. Trimming cost V 0 bases and J 7 bases, with 16 bases left between them. The CDR3 runs to 15 residues. Germline loops: CDR1 SGHRS, CDR2 YFSETQ. The CDR3 sequence is CASSLAAGPKGGYTF. CDR3 DNA: TGCGCCAGCAGCTTGGCCGCAGGACCGAAGGGTGGCTACACCTTC.

CDR3 coding DNA: TGTGCCAGCTCACCCAGGGTGCCAGATACGCAGTATTTT. It specifies CASSPRVPDTQYF. This chain connects TRBV18 to TRBJ2-3; a weak D match, TRBD1 (5 bases). The V gene lost 3 bases and the J gene lost 4 bases, with 8 bases spanning the gap. CDR1 and CDR2 from the germline V gene are KGHSH and LQKENI. The CDR3 covers 13 residues.

Many counts were recorded for this clonotype. The rearrangement uses TRBV10-3 and TRBJ2-5, with D possibly matching TRBD2 (7 bases). Germline values: CDR1 ENHRY, CDR2 SYGVKD. The CDR3 runs to 17 residues. Trimming removed 4 bases from V and 4 bases from J, with 22 bases in between. The CDR3 here is CAISGPRRGGLGETQYF. Here the CDR3 DNA reads TGTGCCATCAGTGGCCCTAGGAGGGGGGGCCTCGGAGAGACCCAGTACTTC.

This CDR3 reads CASSQAPRGRGSGNEQFF. CDR3 in DNA: TGTGCCAGCAGCCAGGCCCCACGGGGGCGGGGGAGCGGTAATGAGCAGTTCTTC. This rearrangement joins TRBV4-2 to TRBJ2-1; TRBD2 is a possible D gene (7 bases). This CDR3 has 18 amino acids. Germline V gene sequence: CDR1 LGHNA, CDR2 YNFKEQ. V was clipped by 3 bases and J by 7 bases, with 25 bases between them.

In this sample, this clonotype turned up a few times. The chain recombines TRBV12-3 or TRBV12-4 with TRBJ2-1; weak D call: TRBD2 (6 bases). This CDR3 spans 14 amino acids. The V and J ends lost 2 bases and 4 bases respectively, with 9 bases between them. The CDR3 region has the DNA TGTGCCAGCAGTTTACGGGACTTGTACAATGAGCAGTTCTTC. As protein: CASSLRDLYNEQFF.

The gene calls are TRBV10-3 and TRBJ2-6, with unresolved D. Between the trimmed V and J ends, which lost 2 bases and 3 bases, there was a span of 14 bases. CDR3 size: 17 residues. Germline CDR1 ENHRY, CDR2 SYGVKD. This CDR3 reads CAISEGGSLGGANVLTF. CDR3 coding DNA: TGTGCCATCAGTGAGGGCGGCAGCCTGGGTGGGGCCAACGTCCTGACTTTC.

The chain carries TRBV5-8 and TRBJ2-1; possible D gene TRBD2, 6 bases. From germline, CDR1 is SGHTS and CDR2 YDEGEE. CDR3 size: 16 residues. Trimming pared 2 bases from V and 2 bases from J, leaving 14 bases between. The CDR3 is CASSLYSGATYNEQFF. The CDR3 DNA reads TGTGCCAGCAGCTTATATAGCGGTGCCACCTACAATGAGCAGTTCTTC.

This clonotype has a handful of counts. V is TRBV18 and J is TRBJ1-6, with TRBD1 matching 10 bases. This CDR3 has 15 amino acids. Germline V CDR1 and CDR2: KGHSH, LQKENI. V lost 5 bases and J lost 7; bases outside the gene matches: 5. The CDR3 DNA reads as TGTGCCAGCTCATCCCGGGACAGGGGAAATTCACCCCTCCACTTT. It specifies CASSSRDRGNSPLHF.

This clonotype has just a few counts. This CDR3 reads CASSPLGSSYGYTF. The CDR3 DNA follows: TGTGCCAGCAGTCCACTAGGGTCGAGCTATGGCTACACCTTC. The genes are TRBV27 and TRBJ1-2; D uncertain. The CDR3 length is 14 residues. Trimming removed 5 bases at V and 4 bases at J, with 14 bases between. Germline V gives CDR1 MNHEY, CDR2 SMNVEV (reference sequence).

This rearrangement joins TRBV5-6 to TRBJ2-5, with D possibly matching TRBD1 (5 bases). This CDR3 comprises 14 residues. Germline V gene lookup returns CDR1 SGHDT and CDR2 YYEEEE. V lost 2 bases and J lost 2, with 10 bases in between. The CDR3 DNA reads TGTGCCAGCAGCTTACCAGGGTTTCAAGAGACCCAGTACTTC. Its translation is CASSLPGFQETQYF.